This T cell receptor beta chain was sequenced during a study of post-analysis software for immune sequencing data (dated by TCRdb to 2015 to 2017). For context, the study as a whole: Disease courses on record covered relapsing-remitting, secondary progressive and progressive-relapsing multiple sclerosis, though some patients had no subtype annotation. A subset of samples was prepared in parallel using single-end sample barcoding, then pooled and co-amplified after Illumina adapter ligation. The patient repertoires were compared against some twelve previously published healthy control repertoires obtained from donors aged roughly 6 to 26 years.

On the study overall, not on this receptor specifically: Direct clustering with F measure revealed strong co-clustering of samples prepared in the same batch, which led to a batch-effect correction. Roughly 5 TRBV segments, including TRBV5-6, TRBV5-1 and TRBV20-1, were significantly more frequent in patients than controls. The control group was slightly older than the multiple sclerosis patient group. Normalized Chao1 diversity was significantly lower in multiple sclerosis patients than controls, suggesting substantial peripheral T-cell clonal expansion.

In this sample, this clonotype turned up once. It has no known antigen specificity. No much larger clonotype is one base removed from it; base qualities were not supplied. The method behind the library was PCR. The run used an Illumina HiSeq 2500. Unique molecular identifiers were incorporated into TCR beta cDNA libraries to reduce PCR and sequencing biases. Per 1 to 10 million input T cells, roughly 500,000 cDNA molecules were obtained, such that each molecule approximated one T cell. The same protocol used for the earlier healthy control dataset was applied to prepare and sequence the patient libraries. Samples belonging to the same batch were prepared together, multiplexed and sequenced on a shared HiSeq lane. In the source study's methods: MIGEC handled the raw barcoded reads, throwing out single-read molecular identifier groups before consensus assembly and CDR3 extraction. VDJtools was used for post-analysis of the clonotype tables, and diversity was normalized by down-sampling every dataset to the size of the smallest sample. In repertoire overlap clustering, CDR3 amino acid sequences, but not nucleotide sequences, were matched to correct batch-related cross-sample contamination. TCRdb took the public reads, trimmed them with fastp at Q25, ran MiXCR for clone calling and kept in-frame beta chains. Entries are consolidated by CDR3 protein sequence, retaining the most common genes and DNA. The V and J calls were determined by TCRdb, not by the authors. This sample holds under 900,000 distinct CDR3 sequences; approximately 53% were observed only once. 4.6% of the sample comes from the top ten.

Trimming takes 3 bases from V and 1 base from J, and the germline ends sit 12 bases apart. From cysteine to phenylalanine, the CDR3 is 14 amino acids long. CDR3 DNA is the only sequence kept; it has 42 bases, read in frame from the first base. CDR1 and CDR2, looked up from the germline V gene (reference sequence), are DFQATT and SNEGSKA. To demonstrate the VDJtools post-analysis software, TCR beta repertoires were profiled from the peripheral blood of 13 young patients with multiple sclerosis. The patients with multiple sclerosis were children and adolescents between about 6 and 17 years of age. Sequencing was done on a sample of blood. The receptor's source is a girl between 5 and 17 years old with multiple sclerosis. The receptor chain draws on TRBV20-1 and TRBJ1-2, with the D gene uncertain. The CDR3 region: CSASDNAVNYGYTF. The DNA sequence is as follows: TGCAGTGCTAGCGACAATGCTGTTAACTATGGCTACACCTTC.